Listed here are 2 T cell receptor beta chains from one sample, sequenced in a study of T cell repertoires in cytomegalovirus infection. TCRdb called the reads again in MiXCR, with one record for every CDR3 protein. The data hold around 440,000 distinct CDR3 sequences, with 11% observed a single time. What was sequenced was PBMCs. The receptors here all came from a human donor in good health (CMV status not recorded). Some clones in this sample may be carry-over from other donors' samples.

This clonotype came up a few times. The chain uses TRBV6-1 and TRBJ1-1; D call uncertain. Germline-derived CDR1 and CDR2 are MNHNS and SASEGT. The CDR3 extends over 13 amino acids. With 7 bases removed from V and 3 bases from J, the gap between germline ends came to 12 bases. For the CDR3, the DNA is TGTGCCAGCAAAGACCCCGGGGACACTGAAGCTTTCTTT. This codes for CASKDPGDTEAFF.

This clonotype was found many times. This chain joins TRBV12-3 or TRBV12-4 and TRBJ1-1, with 7 bases aligning to TRBD1. V lost 1 base, J lost 10 bases, and 3 bases stayed unmatched. This CDR3 is built from 12 residues. The CDR3 protein is CASSLGQGSAFF. In DNA, the CDR3 is TGTGCCAGCAGTTTAGGACAGGGCTCAGCTTTCTTT.